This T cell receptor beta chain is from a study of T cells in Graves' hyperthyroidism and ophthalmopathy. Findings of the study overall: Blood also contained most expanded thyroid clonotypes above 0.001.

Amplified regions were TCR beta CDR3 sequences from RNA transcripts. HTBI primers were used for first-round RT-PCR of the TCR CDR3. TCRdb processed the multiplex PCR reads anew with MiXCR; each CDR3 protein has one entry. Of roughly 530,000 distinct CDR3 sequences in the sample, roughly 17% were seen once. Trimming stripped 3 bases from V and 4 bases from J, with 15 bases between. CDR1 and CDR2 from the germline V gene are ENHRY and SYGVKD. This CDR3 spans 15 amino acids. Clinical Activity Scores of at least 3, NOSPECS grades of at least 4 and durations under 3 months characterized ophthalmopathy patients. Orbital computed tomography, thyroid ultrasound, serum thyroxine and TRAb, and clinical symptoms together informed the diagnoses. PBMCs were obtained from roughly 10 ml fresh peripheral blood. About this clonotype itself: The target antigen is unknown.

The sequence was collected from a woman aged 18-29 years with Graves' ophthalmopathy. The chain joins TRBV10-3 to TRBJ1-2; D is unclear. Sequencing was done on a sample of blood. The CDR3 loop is CAISERAAGPYGYTF. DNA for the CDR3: TGTGCCATCAGTGAAAGGGCCGCCGGACCCTATGGCTACACCTTC.